This is a list of T cell receptor beta chains from one sample in a study of cytomegalovirus exposure and HLA in healthy donors. Generated by immunoSEQ multiplex PCR, the TCRdb table keeps only in-frame clones and is missing some. The sample lists 67,000 or so clones, around 95% occurring once. Sequencing was carried out using PBMCs. The receptors originated from a man younger than 30 in good health and CMV-seropositive. Each CDR3 is given with its conserved first and last residue. A D gene is named only where the DNA matches it firmly. Only part of the rows carry a size: once, few, many, or a class if the clone is expanded.

>-|TRBV9|TRBJ1-1|-
CASSQGNEAFF
TGTGCCAGCAGCCAGGGAAATGAAGCTTTCTTT
>-|TRBV5-1|TRBJ2-7|-
CASSLDSARITEQYF
TGCGCCAGCAGCTTGGACTCGGCGCGGATAACCGAGCAGTACTTC
>-|TRBV7-9|TRBJ1-6|-
CASSFGQGGSPLHF
TGTGCCAGCAGCTTTGGCCAGGGCGGTTCACCCCTCCACTTT
>-|TRBV6-1|TRBJ1-2|-
CAIRRAANYGYTF
TGTGCCATCAGGCGGGCAGCTAACTATGGCTACACCTTC
>-|TRBV5-1|TRBJ2-1|-
CASSYENVLNEQFF
TGCGCCAGCAGCTACGAAAACGTACTAAATGAGCAGTTCTTC
>-|TRBV29-1|TRBJ2-2|-
CSVAGAGTGELFF
TGCAGCGTGGCGGGGGCGGGCACCGGGGAGCTGTTTTTT
>-|TRBV5-6|TRBJ2-7|-
CASSFGTGSYEQYF
TGTGCCAGCAGCTTTGGTACAGGGTCCTACGAGCAGTACTTC
>-|TRBV5-6|TRBJ2-1|TRBD2
CASSLPGTSGRVTYNEQFF
TGTGCCAGCAGCTTACCCGGGACTAGCGGGAGGGTAACCTACAATGAGCAGTTCTTC
>-|TRBV27|TRBJ1-5|-
CASSLSRDNYSNQPQHF
TGTGCCAGCAGTTTATCTCGGGACAACTATAGCAATCAGCCCCAGCATTTT
>-|TRBV7-9|TRBJ2-2|TRBD1
CASSWGQGFNTGELFF
TGTGCCAGCAGCTGGGGACAGGGCTTTAACACCGGGGAGCTGTTTTTT
>-|TRBV6-1|TRBJ1-2|TRBD1
CASRQGTVLNYGYTF
TGTGCCAGCAGGCAAGGGACAGTTTTAAACTATGGCTACACCTTC
>-|TRBV11-1|TRBJ2-7|-
CASSLRWGRTYEQYF
TGTGCCAGCAGCTTGCGGTGGGGGCGCACCTACGAGCAGTACTTC
>-|TRBV28|TRBJ1-1|-
CASSLSGNFGAFF
TGTGCCAGCAGTTTATCAGGGAACTTTGGAGCTTTCTTT
>-|TRBV5-1|TRBJ2-3|-
CASSGQGTLSADTQYF
TGCGCCAGCAGCGGGCAAGGGACTCTCTCCGCGGATACGCAGTATTTT
>-|TRBV2|TRBJ2-5|-
CASSRGNEETQYF
TGTGCCAGCTCAAGGGGGAACGAGGAGACCCAGTACTTC
>-|TRBV6-1|TRBJ1-1|TRBD1
CASRDRGKDTEAFF
TGTGCCAGCAGAGACAGGGGGAAGGACACTGAAGCTTTCTTT
>-|TRBV30|TRBJ1-1|-
CAWSVRGGTEAFF
TGTGCCTGGAGTGTAAGGGGGGGCACTGAAGCTTTCTTT
>-|TRBV28|TRBJ2-1|TRBD1
CASSITTGGTYNEQFF
TGTGCCAGCAGTATAACGACAGGGGGCACCTACAATGAGCAGTTCTTC
>once|TRBV19|TRBJ1-1|TRBD1
CASSEGQPYTEAFF
TGTGCCAGTAGCGAGGGACAGCCTTACACTGAAGCTTTCTTT
>-|TRBV2|TRBJ2-6|TRBD1
CASGVKGQGASGANVLTF
TGTGCCAGCGGTGTGAAGGGACAGGGGGCTTCTGGGGCCAACGTCCTGACTTTC
>-|TRBV9|TRBJ1-1|TRBD1
CASSVAQGTTEAFF
TGTGCCAGCAGCGTAGCACAGGGGACCACTGAAGCTTTCTTT
>-|TRBV5-5|TRBJ2-5|-
CASSLGTGRQETQYF
TGTGCCAGCAGCTTGGGCACCGGGAGACAAGAGACCCAGTACTTC